This T cell receptor (beta chain) was identified in a study of T cell changes during pregnancy in multiple sclerosis. Produced via immunoSEQ multiplex PCR; TCRdb's table is partial and in-frame only. The sample yields approximately 37,000 clones, over 80% seen once. The length of the CDR3 is 17 residues. V was pared by 4 bases and J by 2 bases, with 20 bases between. Germline assignment: CDR1 SGDLS and CDR2 YYNGEE. The sample here was CD4+ T cells from peripheral blood mononuclear cells, taken in the third trimester of pregnancy. The TCR originated in a female donor in good health, enrolled as a control in a pregnancy study. The V and J genes are TRBV9 and TRBJ2-3; TRBD1 might be the D (5 bases). In DNA form, the CDR3 reads TGTGCCAGCAGCATCCTCCAGGGCCCTCCTTCCACAGATACGCAGTATTTT. Its translation: CASSILQGPPSTDTQYF.